Below are 6 T cell receptor beta chains sequenced from a single sample in a study of graft-versus-host responses after intestinal transplantation. These TCRs are of unknown antigen specificity. The protocol was immunoSEQ multiplex PCR, while the TCRdb copy is restricted to in-frame clones and leaves out a portion. Altogether 75,000 to 100,000 clones are present, roughly 91% being singletons, with the ten largest covering about 0.5%. Sequenced here: unstimulated CD8+ T cells sorted from spleen or lymph node cells, sampled before intestinal transplant. The receptors originated from a human donor who received an intestinal transplant.

This clone was detected once. The CDR3 DNA is TGCGCCAGCAGCCAAGATGACCCGACACGCTACGAGCAGTACTTC. Translating it yields CASSQDDPTRYEQYF. This chain uses TRBV4-1 with TRBJ2-7; D remains unclear. The CDR3 runs 15 residues. CDR1 is MGHRA and CDR2 is YSYEKL in the germline V gene. V was clipped by 0 bases and J by 3 bases, with 12 bases between them.

This clone was counted between two and nine times. This rearrangement joins TRBV19 to TRBJ2-7; a possible D gene is TRBD2 (6 bases). CDR3 length equals 13 residues. V lost 9 bases, J lost 0 bases, and 12 bases lay in between. Looked up from germline, CDR1 is LNHDA and CDR2 is SQIVND (reference sequence). The DNA for the CDR3 is TGTGCCAGCCAGGACGGGAGCTCCTACGAGCAGTACTTC. Its translation: CASQDGSSYEQYF.

The chain carries TRBV19 and TRBJ1-2; 7 positions match TRBD1. Trimming took 10 bases from V and 5 from J; bases not matched to a gene: 13. CDR1 and CDR2 from the germline V gene are LNHDA and SQIVND (reference sequence). CDR3 length: 14 residues. The chain's CDR3 is CATFGETGMYGYTF. The CDR3 DNA reads as TGTGCCACTTTCGGCGAGACAGGGATGTATGGCTACACCTTC. The entire variable domain, with the rest obtained from reference TRBV19 and TRBJ1-2, is as follows: DGGITQSPKYLFRKEGQNVTLSCEQNLNHDAMYWYRQDPGQGLRLIYYSQIVNDFQKGDIAEGYSVSREKKESFPLTVTSAQKNPTAFYLCATFGETGMYGYTFGSGTRLTVV.

This clone was detected once. The genes are TRBV19 and TRBJ2-7; D might be TRBD2 (5 bases). This CDR3 has 12 amino acids. The germline gives CDR1 LNHDA, CDR2 SQIVND (reference sequence). Between the trimmed V and J ends, which lost 5 bases and 5 bases, there was a span of 10 bases. CDR3 loop: CASSWGADEQYF. In DNA, the CDR3 is TGTGCCAGTAGTTGGGGAGCCGACGAGCAGTACTTC.

The chain carries TRBV29-1 and TRBJ2-3, with 7 bases matching TRBD1. The V gene's germline CDR1 is SQVTM and CDR2 ANQGSEA. J gave up 2 bases and V 6 bases, and 5 bases lay outside the gene matches. The CDR3 runs 13 residues. This CDR3 is CSVIQGITDTQYF. CDR3 coding DNA: TGCAGCGTAATACAGGGGATCACAGATACGCAGTATTTT.

This chain joins TRBV30 and TRBJ2-3, with D perhaps matching TRBD1 (5 bases). CDR3 size: 14 residues. V was pared by 2 bases and J by 3 bases, with 12 bases between. CDR1 GTSNPN and CDR2 SVGIG come from the germline V gene (reference sequence). CDR3 amino acids: CAWSFGQGTDTQYF. The CDR3 DNA sequence: TGTGCCTGGAGTTTCGGGCAGGGAACAGATACGCAGTATTTT. Using reference TRBV30 and TRBJ2-3 for the parts outside the CDR3, the full variable domain is SQTIHQWPATLVQPVGSPLSLECTVEGTSNPNLYWYRQAAGRGLQLLFYSVGIGQISSEVPQNLSASRPQDRQFILSSKKLLLSDSGFYLCAWSFGQGTDTQYFGPGTRLTVL.